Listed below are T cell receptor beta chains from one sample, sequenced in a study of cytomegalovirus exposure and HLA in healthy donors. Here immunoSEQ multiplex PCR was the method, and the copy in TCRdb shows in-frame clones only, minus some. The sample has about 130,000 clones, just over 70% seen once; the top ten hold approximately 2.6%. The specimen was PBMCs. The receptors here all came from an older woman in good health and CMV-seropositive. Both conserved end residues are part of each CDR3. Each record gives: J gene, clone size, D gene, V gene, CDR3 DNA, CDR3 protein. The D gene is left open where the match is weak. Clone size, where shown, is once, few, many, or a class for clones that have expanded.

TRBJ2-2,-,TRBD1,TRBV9,TGTGCCAGCAGCGTAGGGGACAGTTCGAACACCGGGGAGCTGTTTTTT,CASSVGDSSNTGELFF
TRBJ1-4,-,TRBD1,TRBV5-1,TGCGCCAGCAGCCGGGACAGGGGGAGTGAAAAACTGTTTTTT,CASSRDRGSEKLFF
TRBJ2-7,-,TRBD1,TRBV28,TGTGCCAGCAGTTCCTGGACAGGGGGCTCCTACGAGCAGTACTTC,CASSSWTGGSYEQYF
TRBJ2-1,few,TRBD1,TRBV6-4,TGTGCCAGCAGTGACTCTGGGACAGGTGAAGGGGATGAGCAGTTCTTC,CASSDSGTGEGDEQFF
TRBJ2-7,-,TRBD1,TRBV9,TGTGCCAGCAGCCCGGGACAGAGAACCTACGAGCAGTACTTC,CASSPGQRTYEQYF
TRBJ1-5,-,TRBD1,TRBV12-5,TGTGCTAGTGGCACAGGGGGGGGCAATCAGCCCCAGCATTTT,CASGTGGGNQPQHF
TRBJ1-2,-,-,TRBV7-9,TGTGCCAGCAGCTCCCCTACAGGGAGCGGCTATGGCTACACCTTC,CASSSPTGSGYGYTF
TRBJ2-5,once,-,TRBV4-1,TGCGCCAGCAGCCAAGAGGCCCCGCAAGAGACCCAGTACTTC,CASSQEAPQETQYF
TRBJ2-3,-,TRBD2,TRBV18,TGTGCCAGCTCACCCGGACTAGAGACAGATACGCAGTATTTT,CASSPGLETDTQYF
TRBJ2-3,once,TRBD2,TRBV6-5,TGTGCCAGCAGGGGGGGGTTTAGCACAGATACGCAGTATTTT,CASRGGFSTDTQYF
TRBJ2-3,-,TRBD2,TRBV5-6,TGTGCCAGCAGCCCTACCGGCGGGGGGGGGACAGATACGCAGTATTTT,CASSPTGGGGTDTQYF
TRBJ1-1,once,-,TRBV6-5,TGTGCCAGCAGGACGGGGTTGAACACTGAAGCTTTCTTT,CASRTGLNTEAFF
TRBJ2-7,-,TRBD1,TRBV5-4,TGTGCCAGCAGGCCGGGACAGGGTGTCTACGAGCAGTACTTC,CASRPGQGVYEQYF
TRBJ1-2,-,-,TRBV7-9,TGTGCCAGCAGCCTCAACTATGGCTACACCTTC,CASSLNYGYTF
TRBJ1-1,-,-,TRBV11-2,TGTGCCAGCAGCCCCGAGATCTTGAACACTGAAGCTTTCTTT,CASSPEILNTEAFF
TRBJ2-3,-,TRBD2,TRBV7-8,TGTGCCAGCAGACTGGGACTAGCGGGGGGTCTCGGTACGCAGTATTTT,CASRLGLAGGLGTQYF
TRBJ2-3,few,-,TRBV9,TGTGCCAGCAGCGTCACTTCCTCGGATACGCAGTATTTT,CASSVTSSDTQYF
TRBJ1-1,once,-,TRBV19,TGTGCCGTTGGCCAAGGGGGCACTGAAGCTTTCTTT,CAVGQGGTEAFF
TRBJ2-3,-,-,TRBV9,TGTGCCAGCAGCCCCGGAGGGCCGGGACGGGGGAGCACAGATACGCAGTATTTT,CASSPGGPGRGSTDTQYF
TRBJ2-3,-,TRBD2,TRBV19,TGTGCCAGTAGAAAGCGGGGGACCTCTAGCACAGATACGCAGTATTTT,CASRKRGTSSTDTQYF
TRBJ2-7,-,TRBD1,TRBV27,TGTGCCAGCAGTTTTCTGGGACAGGGGGAAGACGAGCAGTACTTC,CASSFLGQGEDEQYF
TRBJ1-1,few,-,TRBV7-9,TGTGCCAGCACCTTACCTCAGGGAGGCCCTGAAGCTTTCTTT,CASTLPQGGPEAFF
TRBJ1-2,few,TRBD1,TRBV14,TGTGCCAGCAGCCCCCAGGGGGGCCCTCATGGCTACACCTTC,CASSPQGGPHGYTF
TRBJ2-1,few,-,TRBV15,TGTGCCACCAGCCGCGGGACTGTCAATGAGCAGTTCTTC,CATSRGTVNEQFF
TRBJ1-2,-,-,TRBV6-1,TGTGCCAGCACGACCTCAGGGAACTATGGCTACACCTTC,CASTTSGNYGYTF
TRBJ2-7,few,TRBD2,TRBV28,TGTGCCAGCAGCCCGGGACTAGCGGGTCGCGGGCAGTACTTC,CASSPGLAGRGQYF
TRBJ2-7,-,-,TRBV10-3,TGTGCCATCAGTGATCCCCTCGAGCAGTACTTC,CAISDPLEQYF
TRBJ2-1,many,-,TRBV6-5,TGTGCCAGCACGACAGGTTACAATGAGCAGTTCTTC,CASTTGYNEQFF
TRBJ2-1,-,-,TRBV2,TGTGCCAGCAGTGAAAGGACTACCCGGGAGTTCTTC,CASSERTTREFF
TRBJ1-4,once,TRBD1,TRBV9,TGTGCCAGCAGCCCAGCGGGCCTGACAGGGCTTAATGAAAAACTGTTTTTT,CASSPAGLTGLNEKLFF
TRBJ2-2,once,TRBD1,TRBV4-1,TGCGCCAGCAGCCAATCGGACAGGGGGTTCCGGGAGCTGTTTTTT,CASSQSDRGFRELFF
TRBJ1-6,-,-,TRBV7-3,TGTGCCAGCAGCCTCAACAGTGTTGATTCACCCCTCCACTTT,CASSLNSVDSPLHF
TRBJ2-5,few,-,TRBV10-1,TGCGCCAGCAGTGAGAGGCAGGGGTTAGCAGAGACCCAGTACTTC,CASSERQGLAETQYF
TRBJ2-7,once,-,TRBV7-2,TGTGCCAGCAGCTTAGCGCGGGTAGCCTCCTACGAGCAGTACTTC,CASSLARVASYEQYF
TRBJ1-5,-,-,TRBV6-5,TGTGCCAGCAGCCCTCGGGGGAATGGCAATCAGCCCCAGCATTTT,CASSPRGNGNQPQHF
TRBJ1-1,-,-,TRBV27,TGTGCCAGCAGTTTAGCCGCCGGGAGTCAAGAAGCTTTCTTT,CASSLAAGSQEAFF
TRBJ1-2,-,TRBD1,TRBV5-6,TGTGCCAGCAGGAAAAGGACAGGATACTATGGCTACACCTTC,CASRKRTGYYGYTF
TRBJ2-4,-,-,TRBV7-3,TGTGCCAGCAGCCCAAATGGGGCATTAGCCAAAAACATTCAGTACTTC,CASSPNGALAKNIQYF
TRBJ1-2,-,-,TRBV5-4,TGTGCCAGCAGCTTGCTAGGGGGTCATGGCTACACCTTC,CASSLLGGHGYTF
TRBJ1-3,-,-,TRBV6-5,TGTGCCAGCAGCTACTCACGGACATCCTCTGGAAACACCATATATTTT,CASSYSRTSSGNTIYF
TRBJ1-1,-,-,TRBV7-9,TGTGCCAGCACCCCGAGAGCCAGGGCGGGGACTGAAGCTTTCTTT,CASTPRARAGTEAFF
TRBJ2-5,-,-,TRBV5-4,TGTGCCAGCAGCTTGGAGAGGACAGACCAAGAGACCCAGTACTTC,CASSLERTDQETQYF
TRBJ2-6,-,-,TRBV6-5,TGTGCCAGCAGTTACTCTCGGAGCTCTGGGGCCAACGTCCTGACTTTC,CASSYSRSSGANVLTF
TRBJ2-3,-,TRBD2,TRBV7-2,TGTGCCAGCAGCAACGCGGGACTAGCGGATTCAGATACGCAGTATTTT,CASSNAGLADSDTQYF
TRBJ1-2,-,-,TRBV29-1,TGCAGCGTTGAAACAACTAACTATGGCTACACCTTC,CSVETTNYGYTF
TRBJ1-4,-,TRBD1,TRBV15,TGTGCCACCAGCAACAACAGGGGAACTAATGAAAAACTGTTTTTT,CATSNNRGTNEKLFF
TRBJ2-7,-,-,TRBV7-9,TGTGCCAGCAGCTCTATACACCGGACAGTCTACGAGCAGTACTTC,CASSSIHRTVYEQYF
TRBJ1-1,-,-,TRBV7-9,TGTGCCAGCAGACGGACAGAGGACACTGAAGCTTTCTTT,CASRRTEDTEAFF
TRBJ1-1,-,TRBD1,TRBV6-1,TGTGCCAGCAGCCCTGGGACAGGGTTGACTGAAGCTTTCTTT,CASSPGTGLTEAFF
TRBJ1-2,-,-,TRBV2,TGTGCCAGAAAGAGACAGGACTATGGCTACACCTTC,CARKRQDYGYTF
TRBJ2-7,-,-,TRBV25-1,TGTGCCAGCAGTGATAATCTCTCCTACGAGCAGTACTTC,CASSDNLSYEQYF
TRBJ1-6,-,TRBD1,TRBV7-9,TGTGCCAGCAGCTTCGGACAGGGAAATTCACCCCTCCACTTT,CASSFGQGNSPLHF
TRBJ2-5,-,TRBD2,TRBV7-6,TGTGCCAGCAGCCGAGGACTAGCGGGGGGGCCAAGGTGGGAGACCCAGTACTTC,CASSRGLAGGPRWETQYF
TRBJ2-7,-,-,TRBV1,TGCACCAGCAGCCAAGTGAATAGGACTATCTCCTACGAGCAGTACTTC,CTSSQVNRTISYEQYF
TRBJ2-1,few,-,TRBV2,TGTGCCAGCAAATACGGTCCGGGGAGCTCCTACAATGAGCAGTTCTTC,CASKYGPGSSYNEQFF
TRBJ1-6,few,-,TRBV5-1,TGCGCCAGCAGCTTGGGACGACAGCCGAACAATTCACCCCTCCACTTT,CASSLGRQPNNSPLHF
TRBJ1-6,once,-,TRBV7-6,TGTGCCAGCAGCTTATCCAGGGTGGATCCCCTCCACTTT,CASSLSRVDPLHF
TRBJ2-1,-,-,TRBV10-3,TGTGCCATCAGTGTGAAGGACTCGGTCAATGAGCAGTTCTTC,CAISVKDSVNEQFF